Listed below are T cell receptor beta chains from one sample, sequenced in a study of blood T cell repertoires in COVID-19. Generated by immunoSEQ multiplex PCR, the TCRdb table keeps only in-frame clones and is missing some. The sample records about 170,000 clones, around four fifths being singletons. Sequencing used peripheral blood. These receptors were collected from a woman in her sixties or seventies who had recovered from COVID-19. Both conserved end residues are part of each CDR3. The order of the fields is V gene, D gene, J gene, clone size, CDR3 protein, CDR3 DNA. D genes are given only for firm matches. Clone size is not always given. Where it is, it says once, few, many or a class for expanded clones.

TRBV2	NA	TRBJ1-2	few	CASISGPRENGYTF	TGTGCCAGCATTTCCGGGCCCCGGGAGAATGGCTACACCTTC
TRBV28	TRBD1	TRBJ2-5	NA	CASTLGQQETQYF	TGTGCCAGCACCCTGGGACAGCAAGAGACCCAGTACTTC
TRBV9	NA	TRBJ2-7	NA	CASSVGLVSSGSYEQYF	TGTGCCAGCAGCGTAGGGTTAGTCTCCTCGGGCTCCTACGAGCAGTACTTC
TRBV18	NA	TRBJ1-5	NA	CATSGGAVNQPQHF	TGTGCCACCTCGGGGGGGGCCGTTAATCAGCCCCAGCATTTT
TRBV10-2	TRBD1	TRBJ1-2	NA	CASSDPGRTGSGYTF	TGCGCCAGCAGTGATCCAGGGCGGACAGGGTCGGGCTACACCTTC
TRBV19	NA	TRBJ2-5	few	CASSIQGTQYF	TGTGCCAGTAGTATCCAGGGGACCCAGTACTTC
TRBV29-1	NA	TRBJ1-1	NA	CSVVIQGQDTEAFF	TGCAGCGTAGTAATACAGGGTCAGGACACTGAAGCTTTCTTT
TRBV7-9	NA	TRBJ2-2	once	CASSRGRGGELFF	TGTGCCAGCAGCCGAGGCAGGGGAGGGGAGCTGTTTTTT
TRBV7-9	TRBD2	TRBJ2-1	NA	CASSSPGLAGLEQFF	TGTGCCAGCAGCTCCCCGGGACTAGCGGGACTTGAGCAGTTCTTC
TRBV6-5	NA	TRBJ1-1	NA	CASSPRGGEAFF	TGTGCCAGCAGTCCCCGGGGGGGTGAAGCTTTCTTT
TRBV18	TRBD1	TRBJ2-1	NA	CASSQGQGDEQFF	TGTGCCAGCTCCCAAGGACAGGGCGATGAGCAGTTCTTC
TRBV5-1	NA	TRBJ2-6	NA	CASSPVSGANVLTF	TGCGCCAGCAGCCCAGTTTCTGGGGCCAACGTCCTGACTTTC
TRBV28	NA	TRBJ1-6	NA	CASSLTWGGDFHF	TGTGCCAGCAGTTTAACGTGGGGGGGGGACTTCCACTTT
TRBV7-9	NA	TRBJ1-5	NA	CASSLALQQNQPQHF	TGTGCCAGCAGCTTAGCGTTACAGCAAAATCAGCCCCAGCATTTT
TRBV29-1	NA	TRBJ1-1	NA	CSVEYGQEAFF	TGCAGCGTCGAGTATGGACAGGAAGCTTTCTTT
TRBV30	TRBD1	TRBJ2-7	NA	CAFQHRDRVLVEQYF	TGTGCCTTTCAACACCGGGACAGGGTTTTGGTCGAGCAGTACTTC
TRBV2	TRBD1	TRBJ1-3	NA	CATRGSGGADTIYF	TGTGCCACCAGGGGGTCGGGGGGCGCGGACACCATATATTTT
TRBV14	NA	TRBJ1-4	NA	CASSHTLAATNEKLFF	TGTGCCAGCAGCCACACGCTGGCAGCAACTAATGAAAAACTGTTTTTT
TRBV28	TRBD2	TRBJ2-7	NA	CASTPPGLAGVTYEQYF	TGTGCCAGCACCCCTCCAGGACTAGCGGGAGTCACCTACGAGCAGTACTTC
TRBV28	NA	TRBJ1-1	few	CASSLTQGLPNTEAFF	TGTGCCAGCAGTTTGACACAGGGCCTTCCGAACACTGAAGCTTTCTTT
TRBV4-2	TRBD1	TRBJ1-3	NA	CASSQAVQGAGNTIYF	TGTGCCAGCAGCCAAGCGGTCCAGGGGGCTGGAAACACCATATATTTT
TRBV4-1	TRBD2	TRBJ2-3	NA	CASSQDRAISGVGDTQYF	TGCGCCAGCAGCCAAGATCGAGCCATTAGCGGGGTGGGTGATACGCAGTATTTT
TRBV6-5	TRBD1	TRBJ2-7	once	CASSLRGMEYF	TGTGCCAGCAGCCTCAGGGGGATGGAGTACTTC
TRBV27	NA	TRBJ2-7	NA	CASSLRGGQDEQYF	TGTGCCAGCAGTTTAAGGGGGGGACAAGACGAGCAGTACTTC
TRBV9	TRBD2	TRBJ2-7	NA	CASSVFPRLAGDYEQYF	TGTGCCAGCAGCGTTTTCCCGCGACTAGCCGGAGACTACGAGCAGTACTTC
TRBV6-2/TRBV6-3	NA	TRBJ1-1	NA	CASSPLGDTEAFF	TGTGCCAGCAGCCCTCTAGGGGACACTGAAGCTTTCTTT
TRBV9	TRBD1	TRBJ1-6	NA	CASSVGDRWNSPLHF	TGTGCCAGCAGCGTGGGGGACAGGTGGAATTCACCCCTCCACTTT
TRBV7-2	TRBD1	TRBJ1-2	NA	CASSYSGTVYGYTF	TGTGCCAGCAGCTACTCCGGGACAGTCTATGGCTACACCTTC
TRBV4-1	TRBD1	TRBJ2-7	NA	CASSYEGGQGFDEQYF	TGCGCCAGCAGTTACGAGGGGGGACAGGGATTCGACGAGCAGTACTTC
TRBV6-2/TRBV6-3	NA	TRBJ2-4	NA	CASSLTGGENIQYF	TGTGCCAGCAGTCTAACAGGGGGGGAAAACATTCAGTACTTC
TRBV7-2	NA	TRBJ2-7	NA	CASSLNAREQYF	TGTGCCAGCAGCCTAAATGCCCGGGAGCAGTACTTC
TRBV13	NA	TRBJ2-3	NA	CASSFGGRGSTDTQYF	TGTGCCAGCAGCTTCGGGGGGCGGGGGAGCACAGATACGCAGTATTTT
TRBV7-9	NA	TRBJ1-5	few	CASSHPEQPQHF	TGTGCCAGCAGCCACCCGGAGCAGCCCCAGCATTTT
TRBV25-1	TRBD1	TRBJ2-5	NA	CASSEWFRTGAVQETQYF	TGTGCCAGCAGTGAATGGTTTAGGACAGGGGCCGTTCAAGAGACCCAGTACTTC
TRBV20-1	NA	TRBJ1-5	NA	CSATLAGAQHF	TGCAGTGCTACCCTAGCAGGGGCCCAGCATTTT
TRBV5-6	NA	TRBJ1-5	NA	CASSLGGGQNQPQHF	TGTGCCAGCAGCTTGGGCGGCGGACAAAATCAGCCCCAGCATTTT
TRBV5-5	NA	TRBJ1-2	NA	CASSPQGFYGYTF	TGTGCCAGCAGCCCGCAGGGGTTCTATGGCTACACCTTC
TRBV28	NA	TRBJ1-1	NA	CASTPGGTALGDTEAFF	TGTGCCAGCACCCCGGGAGGGACGGCCCTCGGGGACACTGAAGCTTTCTTT
TRBV7-2	NA	TRBJ2-7	NA	CASSPPTHGGSEYF	TGTGCCAGCAGCCCTCCCACACATGGTGGTAGCGAGTACTTC
TRBV7-2	TRBD1	TRBJ2-7	NA	CASSPRQGAVEQYF	TGTGCCAGCAGCCCCCGACAGGGGGCGGTCGAGCAGTACTTC
TRBV4-1	TRBD2	TRBJ2-7	NA	CASSQVPAGGYEQYF	TGCGCCAGCAGCCAAGTCCCAGCGGGGGGCTACGAGCAGTACTTC
TRBV7-2	NA	TRBJ2-1	NA	CASSLGGLYNEQFF	TGTGCCAGCAGCTTAGGTGGACTGTACAATGAGCAGTTCTTC